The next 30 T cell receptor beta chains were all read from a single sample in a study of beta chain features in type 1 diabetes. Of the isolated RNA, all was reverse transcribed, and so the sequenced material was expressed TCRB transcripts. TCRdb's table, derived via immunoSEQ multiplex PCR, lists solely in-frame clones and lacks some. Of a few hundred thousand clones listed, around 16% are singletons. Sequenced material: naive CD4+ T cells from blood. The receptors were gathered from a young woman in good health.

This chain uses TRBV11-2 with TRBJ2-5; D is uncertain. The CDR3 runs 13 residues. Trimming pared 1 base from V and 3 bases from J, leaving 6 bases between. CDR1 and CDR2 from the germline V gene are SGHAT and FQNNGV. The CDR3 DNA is TGTGCCAGCAGCTTAGGGCTGAAAGAGACCCAGTACTTC. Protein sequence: CASSLGLKETQYF.

As DNA, the CDR3 is TGTGCCAGCAGCATCCGGGACAGGAGGAGTCCTAACTATGGCTACACCTTC. This translates into CASSIRDRRSPNYGYTF. The gene calls are TRBV7-8 and TRBJ1-2; 8 positions match TRBD1. Germline values: CDR1 SGHVS, CDR2 FQNEAQ. Germline trimming cut 5 bases from V and 0 bases from J; bases unmatched to any gene: 11. The CDR3 is 17 residues long.

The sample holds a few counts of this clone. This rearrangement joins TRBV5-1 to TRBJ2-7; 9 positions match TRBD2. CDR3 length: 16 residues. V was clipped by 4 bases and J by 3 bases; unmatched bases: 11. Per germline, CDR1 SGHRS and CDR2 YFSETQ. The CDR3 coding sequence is TGCGCCAGCAGCCTCGGAATAGCGGGAGCGGTCTACGAGCAGTACTTC. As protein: CASSLGIAGAVYEQYF.

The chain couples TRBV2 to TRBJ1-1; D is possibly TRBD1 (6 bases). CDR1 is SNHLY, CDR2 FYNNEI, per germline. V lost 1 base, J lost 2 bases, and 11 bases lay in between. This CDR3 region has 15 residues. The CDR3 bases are TGTGCCAGCAGTGAAGTCGGGGGGCGAAACACTGAAGCTTTCTTT. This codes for CASSEVGGRNTEAFF.

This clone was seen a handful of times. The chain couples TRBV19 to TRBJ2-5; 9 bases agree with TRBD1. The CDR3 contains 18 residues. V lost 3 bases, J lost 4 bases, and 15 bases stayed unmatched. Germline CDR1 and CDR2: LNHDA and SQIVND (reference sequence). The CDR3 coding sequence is TGTGCCAGTAGTATTCACCCTACGAGGGGACAGGGAGGAGAGACCCAGTACTTC. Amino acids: CASSIHPTRGQGGETQYF.

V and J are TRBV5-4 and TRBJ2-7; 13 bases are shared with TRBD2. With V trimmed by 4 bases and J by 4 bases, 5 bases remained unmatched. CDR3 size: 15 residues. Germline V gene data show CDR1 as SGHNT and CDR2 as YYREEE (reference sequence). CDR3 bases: TGTGCCAGCAGCCCGCGGACTAGCGGGAGTTACGAGCAGTACTTC. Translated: CASSPRTSGSYEQYF.

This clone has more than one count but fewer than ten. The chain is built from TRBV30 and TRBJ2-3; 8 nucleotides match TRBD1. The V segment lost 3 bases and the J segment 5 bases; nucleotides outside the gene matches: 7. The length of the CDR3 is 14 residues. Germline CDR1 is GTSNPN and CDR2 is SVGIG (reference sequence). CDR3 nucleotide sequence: TGTGCCTGGAGGGCCAGGGGGCACGGAGATACGCAGTATTTT. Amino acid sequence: CAWRARGHGDTQYF. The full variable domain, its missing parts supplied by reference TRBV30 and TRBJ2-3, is SQTIHQWPATLVQPVGSPLSLECTVEGTSNPNLYWYRQAAGRGLQLLFYSVGIGQISSEVPQNLSASRPQDRQFILSSKKLLLSDSGFYLCAWRARGHGDTQYFGPGTRLTVL.

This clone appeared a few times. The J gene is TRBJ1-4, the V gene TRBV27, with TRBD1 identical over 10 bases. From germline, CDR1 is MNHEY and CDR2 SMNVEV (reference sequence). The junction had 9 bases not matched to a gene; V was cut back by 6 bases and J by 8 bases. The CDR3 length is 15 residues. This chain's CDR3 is CASSPWTGGYEKLFF. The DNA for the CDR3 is TGTGCCAGCAGCCCCTGGACAGGGGGATACGAAAAACTGTTTTTT.

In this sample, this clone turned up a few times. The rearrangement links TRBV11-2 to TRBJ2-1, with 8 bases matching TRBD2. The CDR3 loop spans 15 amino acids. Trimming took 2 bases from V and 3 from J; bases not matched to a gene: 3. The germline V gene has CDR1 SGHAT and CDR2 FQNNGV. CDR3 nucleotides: TGTGCCAGCAGCTTACGGGGGGGAATCTACAATGAGCAGTTCTTC. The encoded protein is CASSLRGGIYNEQFF. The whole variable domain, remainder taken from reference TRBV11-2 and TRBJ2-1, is EAGVAQSPRYKIIEKRQSVAFWCNPISGHATLYWYQQILGQGPKLLIQFQNNGVVDDSQLPKDRFSAERLKGVDSTLKIQPAKLEDSAVYLCASSLRGGIYNEQFFGPGTRLTVL.

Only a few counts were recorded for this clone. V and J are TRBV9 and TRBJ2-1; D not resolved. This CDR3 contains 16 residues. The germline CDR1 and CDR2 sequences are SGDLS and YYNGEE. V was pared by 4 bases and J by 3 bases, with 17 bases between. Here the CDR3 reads CASSTPQDTFYNEQFF. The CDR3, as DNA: TGTGCCAGCAGCACTCCCCAGGATACCTTCTACAATGAGCAGTTCTTC.

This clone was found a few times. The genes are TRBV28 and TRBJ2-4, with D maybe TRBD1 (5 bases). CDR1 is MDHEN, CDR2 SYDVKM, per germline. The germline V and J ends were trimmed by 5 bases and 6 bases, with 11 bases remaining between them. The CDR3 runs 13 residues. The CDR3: CASSVRARNIQYF. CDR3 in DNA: TGTGCCAGCAGTGTCAGGGCAAGAAACATTCAGTACTTC.

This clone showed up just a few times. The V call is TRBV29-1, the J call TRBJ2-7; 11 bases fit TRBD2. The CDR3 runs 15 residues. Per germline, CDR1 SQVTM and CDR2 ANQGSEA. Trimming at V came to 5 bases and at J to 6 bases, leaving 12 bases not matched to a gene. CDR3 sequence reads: CSVPPSTSGNSEQYF. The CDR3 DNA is TGCAGCGTTCCTCCTTCGACTAGCGGGAACTCCGAGCAGTACTTC.

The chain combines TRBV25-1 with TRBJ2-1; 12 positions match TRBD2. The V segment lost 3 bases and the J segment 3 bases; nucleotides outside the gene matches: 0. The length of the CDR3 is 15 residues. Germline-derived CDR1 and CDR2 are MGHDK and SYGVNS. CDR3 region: CASSETSGSYNEQFF. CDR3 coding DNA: TGTGCCAGCAGTGAGACTAGCGGGAGCTACAATGAGCAGTTCTTC.

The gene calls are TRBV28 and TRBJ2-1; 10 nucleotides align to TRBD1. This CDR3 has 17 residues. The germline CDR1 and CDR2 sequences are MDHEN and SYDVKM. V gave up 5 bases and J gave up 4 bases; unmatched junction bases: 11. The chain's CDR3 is CASSPTLDRGPYNEQFF. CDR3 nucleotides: TGTGCCAGCAGTCCCACTCTAGACAGGGGGCCTTACAATGAGCAGTTCTTC.

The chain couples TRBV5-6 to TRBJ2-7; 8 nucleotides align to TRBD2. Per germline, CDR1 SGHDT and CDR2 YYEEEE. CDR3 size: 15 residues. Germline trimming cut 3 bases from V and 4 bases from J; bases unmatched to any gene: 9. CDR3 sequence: CASSSWVAGIYEQYF. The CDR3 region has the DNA TGTGCCAGCAGCTCGTGGGTAGCGGGGATATACGAGCAGTACTTC.

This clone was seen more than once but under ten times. CDR3 nucleotide sequence: TGCAGCGTGATGACAGGGGGCATGTACGAGCAGTACTTC. Residues: CSVMTGGMYEQYF. The V gene is TRBV29-1, the J gene TRBJ2-7, with TRBD1 matching 10 bases. The J segment lost 4 bases and the V segment lost 6 bases, leaving 6 bases of the junction unmatched. Germline V gene lookup returns CDR1 SQVTM and CDR2 ANQGSEA. This CDR3 spans 13 amino acids.

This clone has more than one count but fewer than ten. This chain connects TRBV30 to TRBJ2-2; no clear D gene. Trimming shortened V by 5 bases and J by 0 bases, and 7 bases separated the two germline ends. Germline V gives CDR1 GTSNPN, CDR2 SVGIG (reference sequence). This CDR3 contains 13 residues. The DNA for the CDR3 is TGTGCCTGGGACTTGTCGAACACCGGGGAGCTGTTTTTT. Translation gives CAWDLSNTGELFF.

In DNA form, the CDR3 reads TGTGCCAGCAGCGCAGGCGCACTAGGGACAATTAGGTTCTTC. Its protein product is CASSAGALGTIRFF. The V call is TRBV7-2, the J call TRBJ2-1, with a tentative D call TRBD1 (6 bases). The ends were cut back, 5 bases at V and 15 bases at J, with 23 bases in the middle. The germline V gene has CDR1 SGHTA and CDR2 FQGNSA. This CDR3 comprises 14 residues. The full variable domain, in which reference TRBV7-2 and TRBJ2-1 provide the parts outside the CDR3, is GAGVSQSPSNKVTEKGKDVELRCDPISGHTALYWYRQSLGQGLEFLIYFQGNSAPDKSGLPSDRFSAERTGGSVSTLTIQRTQQEDSAVYLCASSAGALGTIRFFGPGTRLTVL.

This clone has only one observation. The CDR3 loop is CAIGGQAYEQYF. CDR3 sequence (DNA): TGTGCCATCGGTGGACAAGCCTACGAGCAGTACTTC. The V call is TRBV10-3, the J call TRBJ2-7; D possibly corresponds to TRBD1 (5 bases). CDR1 ENHRY and CDR2 SYGVKD come from the germline V gene. CDR3 length: 12 amino acids. The V end lost 8 bases, the J end lost 2 bases, and 10 bases lay between the germline ends.

CDR3 DNA: TGTGCCAGCAGCTCTTCTCGGACAGCGTTTAATGAAAAACTGTTTTTT. The encoded protein is CASSSSRTAFNEKLFF. V gene TRBV7-2 combines with J gene TRBJ1-4, with D maybe TRBD1 (6 bases). Germline-derived CDR1 and CDR2 are SGHTA and FQGNSA. The CDR3 has 16 residues. Trimming took off 4 bases at V and 4 bases at J, with 16 bases between the two ends.

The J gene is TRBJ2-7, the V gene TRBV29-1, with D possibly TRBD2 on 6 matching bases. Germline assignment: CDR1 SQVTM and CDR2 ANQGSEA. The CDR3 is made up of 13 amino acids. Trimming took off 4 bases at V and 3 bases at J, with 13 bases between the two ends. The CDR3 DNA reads TGCAGCGTTGCGAGCGGGTCTCACTACGAGCAGTACTTC. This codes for CSVASGSHYEQYF.

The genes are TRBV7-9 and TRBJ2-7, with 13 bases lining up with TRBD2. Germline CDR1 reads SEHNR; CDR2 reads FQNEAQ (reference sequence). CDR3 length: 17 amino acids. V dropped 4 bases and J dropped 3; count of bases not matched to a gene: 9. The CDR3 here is CASSSGTSGTIIYEQYF. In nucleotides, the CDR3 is TGTGCCAGCAGCTCAGGGACTAGCGGGACGATCATCTACGAGCAGTACTTC. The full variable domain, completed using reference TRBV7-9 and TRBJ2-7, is DTGVSQNPRHKITKRGQNVTFRCDPISEHNRLYWYRQTLGQGPEFLTYFQNEAQLEKSRLLSDRFSAERPKGSFSTLEIQRTEQGDSAMYLCASSSGTSGTIIYEQYFGPGTRLTVT.

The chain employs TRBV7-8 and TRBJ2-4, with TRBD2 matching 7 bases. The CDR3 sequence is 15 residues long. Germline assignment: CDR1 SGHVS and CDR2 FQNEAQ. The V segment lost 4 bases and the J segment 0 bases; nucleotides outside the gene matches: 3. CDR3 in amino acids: CASSSAGVAKNIQYF. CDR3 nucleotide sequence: TGTGCCAGCAGCTCCGCGGGGGTAGCCAAAAACATTCAGTACTTC.

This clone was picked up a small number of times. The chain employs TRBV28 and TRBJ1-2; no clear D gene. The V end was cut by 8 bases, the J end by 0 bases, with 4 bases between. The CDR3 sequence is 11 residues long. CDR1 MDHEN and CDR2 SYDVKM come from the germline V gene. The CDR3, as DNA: TGTGCCAGCGAGACTAACTATGGCTACACCTTC. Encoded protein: CASETNYGYTF.

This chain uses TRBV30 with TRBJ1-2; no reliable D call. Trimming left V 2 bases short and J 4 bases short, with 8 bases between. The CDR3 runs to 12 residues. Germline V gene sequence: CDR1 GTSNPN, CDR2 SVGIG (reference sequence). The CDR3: CAWSFEPYGYTF. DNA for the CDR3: TGTGCCTGGAGTTTCGAGCCCTATGGCTACACCTTC.

DNA for the CDR3: TGCAGCGTTGAAAGTATGGGGGGAATTTATTACAATGAGCAGTTCTTC. It is translated as CSVESMGGIYYNEQFF. The chain employs TRBV29-1 and TRBJ2-1, with TRBD2 as a possible D gene (6 bases). The CDR3 totals 16 residues. V lost 2 bases and J 4 bases, leaving 18 bases between the germline ends. CDR1 is SQVTM and CDR2 is ANQGSEA in the germline V gene.

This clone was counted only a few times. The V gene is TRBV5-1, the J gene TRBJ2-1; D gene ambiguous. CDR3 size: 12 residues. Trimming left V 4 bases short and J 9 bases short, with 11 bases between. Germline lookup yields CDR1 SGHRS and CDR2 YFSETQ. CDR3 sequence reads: CASSVSFGEQFF. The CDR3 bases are TGCGCCAGCAGCGTATCGTTCGGTGAGCAGTTCTTC.

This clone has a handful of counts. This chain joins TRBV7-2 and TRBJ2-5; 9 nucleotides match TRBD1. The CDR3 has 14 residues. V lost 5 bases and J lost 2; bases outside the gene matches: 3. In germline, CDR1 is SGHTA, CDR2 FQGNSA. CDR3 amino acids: CASSADRGQETQYF. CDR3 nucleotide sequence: TGTGCCAGCAGCGCAGACAGGGGGCAAGAGACCCAGTACTTC. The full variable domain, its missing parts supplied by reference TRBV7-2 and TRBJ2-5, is GAGVSQSPSNKVTEKGKDVELRCDPISGHTALYWYRQSLGQGLEFLIYFQGNSAPDKSGLPSDRFSAERTGGSVSTLTIQRTQQEDSAVYLCASSADRGQETQYFGPGTRLLVL.

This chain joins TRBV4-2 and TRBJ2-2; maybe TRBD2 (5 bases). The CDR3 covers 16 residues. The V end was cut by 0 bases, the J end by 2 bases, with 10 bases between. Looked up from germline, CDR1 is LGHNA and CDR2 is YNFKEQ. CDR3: CASSQDGRLNTGELFF. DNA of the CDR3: TGTGCCAGCAGCCAAGATGGGAGACTCAACACCGGGGAGCTGTTTTTT.

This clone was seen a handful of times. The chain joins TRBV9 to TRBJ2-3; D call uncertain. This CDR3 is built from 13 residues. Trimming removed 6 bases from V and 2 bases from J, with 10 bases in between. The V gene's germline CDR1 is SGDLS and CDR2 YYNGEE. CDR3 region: CASTAVVTDTQYF. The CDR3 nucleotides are TGTGCCAGCACCGCGGTGGTCACAGATACGCAGTATTTT.